This TCR beta chain comes out of a study of Ad26.COV2.S vaccination and SARS-CoV-2 variants. The protocol was immunoSEQ multiplex PCR, while the TCRdb copy is restricted to in-frame clones and leaves out a portion. The table shows about 480,000 clones, with around 85% occurring only once. As for treatment: around 19 received Ad26.COV2.S at low or high dose, single or two shots; about 5 received placebo; per-sample allocation not given. Sampling occurred on day 63 after the first vaccine or placebo injection. Germline CDR1 and CDR2: SGHAT and FQNNGV. This CDR3 has 12 residues. V was pared by 10 bases and J by 8 bases, with 15 bases between.

The clonotype comes from a person aged 18-65 years who received the Ad26.COV2.S COVID-19 vaccine or a placebo. The rearrangement joins TRBV11-2 to TRBJ2-4; TRBD2 might be the D (6 bases). The sample was peripheral blood, taken in a trial of Ad26.COV2.S vaccine versus placebo. The CDR3 DNA reads as TGTGCCACCAACGCAGGCGGGGACATTCAGTACTTC. Translated: CATNAGGDIQYF.